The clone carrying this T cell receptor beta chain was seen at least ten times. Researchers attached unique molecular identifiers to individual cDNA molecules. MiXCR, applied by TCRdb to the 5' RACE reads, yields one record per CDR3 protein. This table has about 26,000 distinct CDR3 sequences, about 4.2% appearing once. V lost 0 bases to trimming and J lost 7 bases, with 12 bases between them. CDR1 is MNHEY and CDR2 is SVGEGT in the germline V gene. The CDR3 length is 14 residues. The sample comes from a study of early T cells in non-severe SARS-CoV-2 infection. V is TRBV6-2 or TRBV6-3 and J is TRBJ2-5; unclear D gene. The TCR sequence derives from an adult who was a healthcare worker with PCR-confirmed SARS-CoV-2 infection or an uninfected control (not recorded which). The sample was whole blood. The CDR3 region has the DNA TGTGCCAGCAGTTACTCGACCGGTCCGGGGACCCAGTACTTC. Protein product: CASSYSTGPGTQYF.